This entry concerns a single T cell receptor beta chain. TCRdb redid the calling of the multiplex PCR reads with MiXCR, one entry per CDR3 protein. The table records 85,000 to 130,000 distinct CDR3 sequences, about 20% of them present only once. The lymph nodes were axillary draining lymph nodes from breast cancer patients. These data belong to a study of breast tumors, draining lymph nodes, adjacent tissues. Germline CDR1 is SGHDN and CDR2 is FVKESK. V was trimmed by 0 bases and J by 10 bases, leaving 9 bases between them. The CDR3 sequence is 13 residues long. The chain links TRBV14 to TRBJ1-4; D not certain. What was sequenced was axillary lymph node tissue. This sequence was found in a female donor with breast cancer. Some clones in this sample may be carry-over from other donors' samples. In nucleotides, the CDR3 is TGTGCCAGCAGCCAAGACCCGGGGTTAAAACTGTTTTTT. Protein product: CASSQDPGLKLFF.